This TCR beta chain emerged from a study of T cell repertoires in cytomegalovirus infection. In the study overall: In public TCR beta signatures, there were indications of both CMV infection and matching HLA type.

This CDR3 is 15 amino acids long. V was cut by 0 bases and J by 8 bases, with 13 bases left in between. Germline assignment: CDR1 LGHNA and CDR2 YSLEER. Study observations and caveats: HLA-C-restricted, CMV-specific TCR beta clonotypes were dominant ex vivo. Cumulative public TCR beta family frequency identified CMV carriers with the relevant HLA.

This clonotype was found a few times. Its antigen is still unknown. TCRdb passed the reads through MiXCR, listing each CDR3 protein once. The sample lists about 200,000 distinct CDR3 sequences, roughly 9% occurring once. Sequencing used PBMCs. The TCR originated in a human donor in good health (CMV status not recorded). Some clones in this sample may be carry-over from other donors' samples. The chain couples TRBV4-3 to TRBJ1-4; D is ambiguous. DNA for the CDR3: TGCGCCAGCAGCCAAGATCGGGGTAATGGAGAAAAACTGTTTTTT. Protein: CASSQDRGNGEKLFF.